Each of the 29 T cell receptor beta chains below was sequenced from the same sample in a study of cytomegalovirus exposure and HLA in healthy donors. PCR employed 60 Vbeta and 13 Jbeta primers. Sequenced by immunoSEQ multiplex PCR; TCRdb stores in-frame clones only, minus some. This table holds around 180,000 clones, around 86% found once. Sequencing input: PBMCs. These receptors were obtained from a woman aged 18-29 years in good health and CMV-seronegative.

The chain has TRBV7-2 and TRBJ2-7; TRBD2 matches 10 bases. The length of the CDR3 is 16 residues. Losses at the gene ends were 5 bases for V and 2 bases for J; bases not matched to a gene: 9. Germline V gene lookup returns CDR1 SGHTA and CDR2 FQGNSA. In nucleotides, the CDR3 is TGTGCCAGCAGCGTGGGTGGGACTAGCGCGCCCTACGAGCAGTACTTC. The encoded protein is CASSVGGTSAPYEQYF. Variable domain in full (rest from reference TRBV7-2 and TRBJ2-7): GAGVSQSPSNKVTEKGKDVELRCDPISGHTALYWYRQSLGQGLEFLIYFQGNSAPDKSGLPSDRFSAERTGGSVSTLTIQRTQQEDSAVYLCASSVGGTSAPYEQYFGPGTRLTVT.

The rearrangement joins TRBV6-5 to TRBJ2-2, with TRBD2 identical over 7 bases. CDR3 length: 14 amino acids. Germline V CDR1 and CDR2: MNHEY, SVGAGI. V lost 5 bases to trimming and J lost 5 bases; unmatched junction nucleotides: 5. CDR3 DNA: TGTGCCAGCAGTCCCCCGCGGGAGACCGGGGAGCTGTTTTTT. Translated, it gives CASSPPRETGELFF.

The chain links TRBV10-1 to TRBJ2-2; tentatively, D is TRBD1 (5 bases). The CDR3 totals 14 residues. Germline-derived CDR1 and CDR2 are WNHNN and SYGVQD (reference sequence). V gave up 4 bases and J gave up 6 bases, with 12 bases separating them. CDR3 region: CASSGGEGSGELFF. CDR3 in DNA: TGCGCCAGCAGTGGGGGCGAAGGGTCCGGGGAGCTGTTTTTT.

V and J are TRBV13 and TRBJ2-1; the D gene is possibly TRBD2 (6 bases). In germline, CDR1 is PRHDT, CDR2 FYEKMQ (reference sequence). V was trimmed by 4 bases and J by 4 bases, leaving 23 bases between them. There are 18 residues in the CDR3. The CDR3 reads CASSSAEPGLRTYNEQFF. The DNA of the CDR3 is TGTGCCAGCAGCTCAGCCGAGCCGGGACTTCGGACATACAATGAGCAGTTCTTC.

The J gene is TRBJ1-2, the V gene TRBV15; a weak D match, TRBD1 (5 bases). Germline V CDR1 and CDR2: LNHNV, YYDKDF (reference sequence). The CDR3 sequence is 15 residues long. Trimming shortened V by 0 bases and J by 2 bases, and 10 bases separated the two germline ends. The CDR3: CATSRDPGINYGYTF. Here the CDR3 DNA reads TGTGCCACCAGCAGAGACCCAGGGATCAACTATGGCTACACCTTC.

The V and J genes are TRBV7-2 and TRBJ1-1; 7 nucleotides agree with TRBD1. From germline, CDR1 is SGHTA and CDR2 FQGNSA. The CDR3 runs to 14 residues. The V gene end was trimmed by 4 bases and the J gene end by 4 bases; junction bases not matched to a gene: 6. This CDR3 reads CASSYPQGSTEAFF. The CDR3, as DNA: TGTGCCAGCAGCTACCCACAGGGGAGCACTGAAGCTTTCTTT.

This sequence joins TRBV5-4 and TRBJ2-7; TRBD2 aligns across 13 bases. This CDR3 is built from 18 residues. With V trimmed by 4 bases and J by 2 bases, 12 bases remained unmatched. The germline gives CDR1 SGHNT, CDR2 YYREEE (reference sequence). The CDR3 DNA is TGTGCCAGCAGCCATTACCCAACACTAGCGGGAGGGACCTACGAGCAGTACTTC. Its protein is CASSHYPTLAGGTYEQYF.

This clone came up once. The chain employs TRBV4-3 and TRBJ2-5; 7 positions match TRBD2. The germline CDR1 and CDR2 sequences are LGHNA and YSLEER. V shed 0 bases, J shed 6 bases, and the junction held 7 bases outside the gene matches. The CDR3 sequence is 15 residues long. CDR3 sequence: CASSQDLWGTKTQYF. Written as DNA, the CDR3 is TGCGCCAGCAGCCAAGATCTCTGGGGGACTAAGACCCAGTACTTC.

This clone was seen a single time. The V and J genes are TRBV5-6 and TRBJ2-5, with TRBD1 matching over 9 bases. The CDR3 extends over 15 amino acids. Unmatched junction bases numbered 7, after V lost 3 bases and J lost 4 bases. Germline values: CDR1 SGHDT, CDR2 YYEEEE. CDR3 in amino acids: CASSWGDRARETQYF. The CDR3 bases are TGTGCCAGCAGCTGGGGGGACAGGGCGCGAGAGACCCAGTACTTC. Variable domain in full (rest from reference TRBV5-6 and TRBJ2-5): DAGVTQSPTHLIKTRGQQVTLRCSPKSGHDTVSWYQQALGQGPQFIFQYYEEEERQRGNFPDRFSGHQFPNYSSELNVNALLLGDSALYLCASSWGDRARETQYFGPGTRLLVL.

This clone was picked up one time. The chain is built from TRBV18 and TRBJ2-7, with TRBD2 as a possible D gene (5 bases). CDR1 and CDR2 from the germline V gene are KGHSH and LQKENI. The CDR3 sequence is 13 residues long. V lost 3 bases and J lost 3, with 9 bases in between. CDR3 coding DNA: TGTGCCAGCTCACCGGGGAGAGACTACGAGCAGTACTTC. It yields the protein CASSPGRDYEQYF.

The chain employs TRBV30 and TRBJ2-2; weak D call: TRBD2 (5 bases). The CDR3 loop spans 13 amino acids. CDR1 is GTSNPN and CDR2 is SVGIG in the germline V gene (reference sequence). Deletions cut 0 bases from V and 6 bases from J, with 8 bases between. CDR3 region: CAWSVTIPGELFF. The DNA for the CDR3 is TGTGCCTGGAGTGTGACTATCCCCGGGGAGCTGTTTTTT.

This clone was detected a few times. This rearrangement joins TRBV5-1 to TRBJ2-1; D is ambiguous. Looked up from germline, CDR1 is SGHRS and CDR2 is YFSETQ. The CDR3 extends over 16 amino acids. The V gene lost 1 base and the J gene lost 3 bases, with 14 bases spanning the gap. Written as DNA, the CDR3 is TGCGCCAGCAGCTTGACGTCGCAGGCGTTCTACAATGAGCAGTTCTTC. Protein product: CASSLTSQAFYNEQFF.

The rearrangement links TRBV7-9 to TRBJ1-5, with D hard to call. Germline-derived CDR1 and CDR2 are SEHNR and FQNEAQ (reference sequence). The CDR3 length is 14 residues. V lost 1 base and J 0 bases, leaving 4 bases between the germline ends. CDR3 sequence (DNA): TGTGCCAGCAGCTTAGGTCATAGCAATCAGCCCCAGCATTTT. Protein: CASSLGHSNQPQHF.

The rearrangement uses TRBV11-3 and TRBJ2-1, with D possibly being TRBD2 (6 bases). V was shortened by 2 bases and J by 5 bases, with 13 bases between the two germline ends. Germline CDR1 SGHNT, CDR2 YENEEA. This CDR3 region has 15 residues. Written as DNA, the CDR3 is TGTGCCAGCAGCTTATGGCGGGAAGGAGACAATGAGCAGTTCTTC. Protein: CASSLWREGDNEQFF.

The CDR3 spells CASSSYRETNEKLFF. The CDR3 DNA follows: TGTGCCAGCAGTTCCTACAGGGAAACTAATGAAAAACTGTTTTTT. The rearrangement joins TRBV28 to TRBJ1-4; tentatively, D is TRBD1 (6 bases). CDR3 size: 15 residues. Deletions cut 4 bases from V and 1 base from J, with 10 bases between. Germline V gene sequence: CDR1 MDHEN, CDR2 SYDVKM.

V and J are TRBV28 and TRBJ1-3, with TRBD1 matching 7 bases. V shed 5 bases, J shed 2 bases, and the junction held 6 bases outside the gene matches. CDR1 is MDHEN and CDR2 is SYDVKM in the germline V gene. This CDR3 has 15 amino acids. This chain's CDR3 is CASSPPGTAGNTIYF. The DNA of the CDR3 is TGTGCCAGCAGTCCCCCCGGGACAGCTGGAAACACCATATATTTT.

This clone came up once. The genes are TRBV5-4 and TRBJ2-5; perhaps TRBD1 as D (6 bases). Trimming removed 5 bases at V and 2 bases at J, with 7 bases between. Germline CDR1 and CDR2: SGHNT and YYREEE (reference sequence). The CDR3 is made up of 12 amino acids. The CDR3 is CASRDSQETQYF. The CDR3 nucleotides read TGTGCCAGCAGGGACAGTCAAGAGACCCAGTACTTC.

V gene TRBV10-3 combines with J gene TRBJ2-7; 14 bases agree with TRBD2. Germline trimming cut 5 bases from V and 3 bases from J; bases unmatched to any gene: 6. There are 16 residues in the CDR3. Per germline, CDR1 ENHRY and CDR2 SYGVKD. CDR3 sequence reads: CAISNSGTSGSYEQYF. The DNA for the CDR3 is TGTGCCATCAGTAACTCCGGGACTAGCGGGAGCTACGAGCAGTACTTC.

CDR3 DNA: TGTGCCAGCAGTTTGGGACAGGGGGCGAGTCAGCCCCAGCATTTT. It translates to CASSLGQGASQPQHF. V usage is TRBV28 and J usage is TRBJ1-5; 12 bases map to TRBD1. This CDR3 contains 15 residues. Germline-derived CDR1 and CDR2 are MDHEN and SYDVKM. The V segment lost 3 bases and the J segment 6 bases; nucleotides outside the gene matches: 3.

V gene TRBV7-2 combines with J gene TRBJ2-1, with 7 bases matching TRBD2. This CDR3 comprises 15 residues. V gave up 5 bases and J gave up 9 bases; unmatched junction bases: 13. CDR1 and CDR2 from the germline V gene are SGHTA and FQGNSA. The CDR3 DNA sequence: TGTGCCAGCAGCGCATTGGGCGGGAGACTGGGTGAGCAGTTCTTC. Protein sequence: CASSALGGRLGEQFF.

This chain joins TRBV19 and TRBJ2-7; no firm D call. The CDR3 totals 14 residues. Germline CDR1 LNHDA, CDR2 SQIVND (reference sequence). The ends were cut back, 3 bases at V and 0 bases at J, with 9 bases in the middle. The CDR3 loop is CASSIGPSSYEQYF. CDR3 coding DNA: TGTGCCAGTAGTATTGGTCCGAGCTCCTACGAGCAGTACTTC.

V usage is TRBV2 and J usage is TRBJ2-1; 8 nucleotides agree with TRBD2. Germline lookup yields CDR1 SNHLY and CDR2 FYNNEI. V shed 0 bases, J shed 7 bases, and the junction held 2 bases outside the gene matches. The CDR3 consists of 14 residues. This CDR3 reads CASSEAGGENEQFF. The CDR3 nucleotides read TGTGCCAGCAGTGAAGCCGGGGGGGAAAATGAGCAGTTCTTC.

The chain carries TRBV11-3 and TRBJ2-7, with TRBD2 matching 10 bases. CDR3 length: 19 residues. The V gene's germline CDR1 is SGHNT and CDR2 YENEEA. Losses at the gene ends were 5 bases for V and 5 bases for J; bases not matched to a gene: 21. CDR3 sequence: CASSLRGLADSRRSNEQYF. The CDR3, as DNA: TGTGCCAGCAGCCTTAGAGGACTAGCGGACTCCCGACGGTCCAACGAGCAGTACTTC.

The V gene is TRBV7-9, the J gene TRBJ2-5; 7 positions match TRBD2. There are 16 residues in the CDR3. J gave up 4 bases and V 4 bases, and 12 bases lay outside the gene matches. Per the germline V gene, CDR1 is SEHNR and CDR2 is FQNEAQ (reference sequence). CDR3 loop: CASSSSGGRAGETQYF. CDR3 nucleotide sequence: TGTGCCAGCAGCTCCAGCGGAGGGAGGGCGGGAGAGACCCAGTACTTC.

The chain has TRBV11-2 and TRBJ2-5; TRBD2 aligns across 10 bases. The CDR3 covers 17 residues. The germline gives CDR1 SGHAT, CDR2 FQNNGV. V lost 5 bases, J lost 2 bases, and 11 bases stayed unmatched. This CDR3 reads CASSPRLAGGKQETQYF. DNA for the CDR3: TGTGCCAGCAGCCCAAGGTTAGCGGGGGGCAAACAAGAGACCCAGTACTTC.

The chain carries TRBV5-1 and TRBJ2-1, with 8 positions matching TRBD2. This CDR3 has 15 residues. The V gene's germline CDR1 is SGHRS and CDR2 YFSETQ. Losses at the gene ends were 1 base for V and 0 bases for J; bases not matched to a gene: 0. CDR3 region: CASSLTSGSYNEQFF. CDR3 sequence (DNA): TGCGCCAGCAGCTTGACTAGCGGCTCCTACAATGAGCAGTTCTTC. The complete variable domain, with remaining parts taken from reference TRBV5-1 and TRBJ2-1, reads KAGVTQTPRYLIKTRGQQVTLSCSPISGHRSVSWYQQTPGQGLQFLFEYFSETQRNKGNFPGRFSGRQFSNSRSEMNVSTLELGDSALYLCASSLTSGSYNEQFFGPGTRLTVL.

The genes are TRBV28 and TRBJ2-3; tentative D call: TRBD2 (5 bases). Trimming cost V 6 bases and J 6 bases, with 16 bases left between them. CDR3 length: 14 amino acids. Germline V gives CDR1 MDHEN, CDR2 SYDVKM. CDR3 nucleotides: TGTGCCAGCAGCCTGTTGAGGGCGCGGGATACGCAGTATTTT. Encoded protein: CASSLLRARDTQYF. The variable domain in full, completed from reference TRBV28 and TRBJ2-3, reads DVKVTQSSRYLVKRTGEKVFLECVQDMDHENMFWYRQDPGLGLRLIYFSYDVKMKEKGDIPEGYSVSREKKERFSLILESASTNQTSMYLCASSLLRARDTQYFGPGTRLTVL.

Details on this clone: Mismatch with germline at one junction end may stem from a read error. The chain is built from TRBV7-7 and TRBJ2-2, with 7 bases lining up with TRBD1. The CDR3 runs 17 residues. Per germline, CDR1 SSHAT and CDR2 FNYEAQ (reference sequence). The CDR3 region has the DNA TGTGCTAGCAGCCGAGAACATCGGACAGGTAACACCGGGGAGCTGTTTTTT. Residues: CASSREHRTGNTGELFF. Using reference TRBV7-7 and TRBJ2-2 for the parts outside the CDR3, the full variable domain is GAGVSQSPRYKVTKRGQDVTLRCDPISSHATLYWYQQALGQGPEFLTYFNYEAQPDKSGLPSDRFSAERPEGSISTLTIQRTEQRDSAMYRCASSREHRTGNTGELFFGEGSRLTVL.

The chain is built from TRBV5-6 and TRBJ2-5; D perhaps matches TRBD2 (5 bases). Near its end, the DNA agrees better with TRBJ2-7, so the J call may be wrong. Germline assignment: CDR1 SGHDT and CDR2 YYEEEE. This CDR3 has 14 residues. The CDR3 loop reads CASSFLAISYEQYF. The CDR3 region has the DNA TGTGCCAGCAGCTTCCTAGCTATCTCCTACGAGCAGTACTTC.